A selection of T cell receptor beta chains follows, all from one sample in a study of blood T cell repertoires in COVID-19. The table came from immunoSEQ multiplex PCR; TCRdb's copy has only in-frame clones and leaves some out. The sample yields about 170,000 clones, over 75% seen once. The sample taken for sequencing was PBMCs or T cells enriched from blood (not recorded which). Receptors originate from a human donor with acute COVID-19. The donor label of this sample is uncertain. CDR3s include the opening cysteine and the closing phenylalanine or tryptophan. A D gene is named only where the DNA matches it firmly. Only part of the rows carry a size: once, few, many, or a class if the clone is expanded.

J: TRBJ1-1; size: .; V: TRBV29-1; D: .; DNA: TGCAGCGTTGCATCCGGCGGAGGGACTGAAGCTTTCTTT; CDR3: CSVASGGGTEAFF
J: TRBJ2-7; size: .; V: TRBV6-1; D: TRBD2; DNA: TGTGCCAGCAGTGATCCTAGCGGGGGCTACGAGCAGTACTTC; CDR3: CASSDPSGGYEQYF
J: TRBJ1-5; size: .; V: TRBV19; D: .; DNA: TGTGCCAGCTCCCCCACGGGGACAATAAATCAGCCCCAGCATTTT; CDR3: CASSPTGTINQPQHF
J: TRBJ1-4; size: .; V: TRBV19; D: TRBD1; DNA: TGTGCCAGTTATGCCCCCGCCGGGACAGCGAACGAAAAACTGTTTTTT; CDR3: CASYAPAGTANEKLFF
J: TRBJ2-1; size: .; V: TRBV3-1/TRBV3-2; D: TRBD2; DNA: TGTGCCAGCAGCCAAACGGTAGCGGGGGCCTACAATGAGCAGTTCTTC; CDR3: CASSQTVAGAYNEQFF
J: TRBJ1-4; size: .; V: TRBV4-2; D: .; DNA: TGTGCCAGCAGCCAAGTGGGAGGGTCTAATGAAAAACTGTTTTTT; CDR3: CASSQVGGSNEKLFF
J: TRBJ1-5; size: .; V: TRBV3-1/TRBV3-2; D: .; DNA: TGTGCCAGCAGCCATGCCGTGGGGGCTGGGGTTGGGGATAGCAATCAGCCCCAGCATTTT; CDR3: CASSHAVGAGVGDSNQPQHF
J: TRBJ1-1; size: .; V: TRBV7-9; D: .; DNA: TGTGCCAGCAGCTTCATGGGGGCCTCGGACACTGAAGCTTTCTTT; CDR3: CASSFMGASDTEAFF
J: TRBJ1-2; size: .; V: TRBV7-8; D: .; DNA: TGTGCCAGCAACACCCTGGGGCCATTCTATGGCTACACCTTC; CDR3: CASNTLGPFYGYTF
J: TRBJ1-1; size: .; V: TRBV5-8; D: .; DNA: TGTGCCAGCAGCTTGGTAGCCCGGGGGTTTGAAGCTTTCTTT; CDR3: CASSLVARGFEAFF
J: TRBJ2-5; size: .; V: TRBV24-1; D: .; DNA: TGTGCCACCCGCTCTCCCGACAAGCAAGAGACCCAGTACTTC; CDR3: CATRSPDKQETQYF
J: TRBJ1-2; size: .; V: TRBV19; D: .; DNA: TGTGCCAGTAGTCCGTCGGGATATCCTAACTATGGCTACACCTTC; CDR3: CASSPSGYPNYGYTF
J: TRBJ2-3; size: .; V: TRBV18; D: .; DNA: TGTGCCAGCTCACCGAGTCGTGACACAGATACGCAGTATTTT; CDR3: CASSPSRDTDTQYF
J: TRBJ2-4; size: .; V: TRBV12-5; D: .; DNA: TGTGCTAGTGGTTTGGTAGGAGGGGGCAACATTCAGTACTTC; CDR3: CASGLVGGGNIQYF
J: TRBJ2-7; size: .; V: TRBV7-6; D: TRBD2; DNA: TGTGCCAGCAGCTTAGGGGCTAGCGGGGGCTACGAGCAGTACTTC; CDR3: CASSLGASGGYEQYF
J: TRBJ2-7; size: .; V: TRBV28; D: .; DNA: TGTGCCAGCAGTTCCTATGGGGGGATTCCCTCCTACGAGCAGTACTTC; CDR3: CASSSYGGIPSYEQYF
J: TRBJ2-7; size: .; V: TRBV4-1; D: TRBD1; DNA: TGCGCCAGCAGCCAGGCCGGCGGGGACAGGGACCTGTACTTC; CDR3: CASSQAGGDRDLYF
J: TRBJ2-5; size: .; V: TRBV7-2; D: TRBD2; DNA: TGTGCCAGCAGCTTAGCTGGGGGGGGAAAAGAGACCCAGTACTTC; CDR3: CASSLAGGGKETQYF
J: TRBJ2-2; size: .; V: TRBV5-1; D: .; DNA: TGCGCCAGCAGCCTCGGACAGCTACACACCGGGGAGCTGTTTTTT; CDR3: CASSLGQLHTGELFF
J: TRBJ1-1; size: once; V: TRBV19; D: TRBD1; DNA: TGTGCCAGTAGGACCGGACAGGGGGAGGTCGGGGCTTTCTTT; CDR3: CASRTGQGEVGAFF
J: TRBJ1-3; size: few; V: TRBV27; D: .; DNA: TGTGCCAGCAGTTTCCAGGGGAGCTCTGGAAACACCATATATTTT; CDR3: CASSFQGSSGNTIYF
J: TRBJ2-5; size: .; V: TRBV11-2; D: .; DNA: TGTGCCAGCAGCTTAGAAGTCAGCGATCAAGAGACCCAGTACTTC; CDR3: CASSLEVSDQETQYF
J: TRBJ2-5; size: .; V: TRBV29-1; D: TRBD2; DNA: TGCAGCGTTGTAATTCTGACTAGCGCCATCCAAGAGACCCAGTACTTC; CDR3: CSVVILTSAIQETQYF
J: TRBJ2-7; size: .; V: TRBV6-5; D: TRBD1; DNA: TGTGCCAGCAGGCGTACCGGGACAGGGCCCTACGAGCAGTACTTC; CDR3: CASRRTGTGPYEQYF
J: TRBJ1-2; size: .; V: TRBV15; D: .; DNA: TGTGCCACCAGCAGAGGGGCAGGGGACTATAGATATGGCTACACCTTC; CDR3: CATSRGAGDYRYGYTF
J: TRBJ1-1; size: .; V: TRBV4-1; D: .; DNA: TGCGCCAGCAGCCAAGAACTGGGGGCGGCTTTCTTT; CDR3: CASSQELGAAFF
J: TRBJ2-6; size: .; V: TRBV4-2; D: TRBD1; DNA: TGTGCCAGCAGCCCAGTGACAGGGCTCAGCTCTGGGGCCAACGTCCTGACTTTC; CDR3: CASSPVTGLSSGANVLTF
J: TRBJ1-2; size: .; V: TRBV6-6; D: .; DNA: TGTGCCAGCAGTTTGGCTGTTGTCCGTGGCTACACCTTC; CDR3: CASSLAVVRGYTF
J: TRBJ2-5; size: once; V: TRBV19; D: TRBD2; DNA: TGTGCCAGTAGTATAGATAGGCGTCTAGCGGGACAAGAGACCCAGTACTTC; CDR3: CASSIDRRLAGQETQYF
J: TRBJ2-3; size: .; V: TRBV6-1; D: .; DNA: TGTGCCAGCAGTGATTCGGGGGATACGCAGTATTTT; CDR3: CASSDSGDTQYF
J: TRBJ2-3; size: .; V: TRBV18; D: TRBD2; DNA: TGTGCCAGCTCACCGGGACTAGCGGGGGATGATACGCAGTATTTT; CDR3: CASSPGLAGDDTQYF
J: TRBJ2-7; size: .; V: TRBV10-3; D: TRBD2; DNA: TGTGCCATCCGGACTAGCGGCTCCTACGAGCAGTACTTC; CDR3: CAIRTSGSYEQYF
J: TRBJ1-3; size: .; V: TRBV4-3; D: .; DNA: TGCGCCAGCAGCCAAGCTTGGAGCTTAAGCTCTGTGGACACCATATATTTT; CDR3: CASSQAWSLSSVDTIYF
J: TRBJ2-3; size: .; V: TRBV7-2; D: .; DNA: TGTGCCAGCAGCCCAACGGGTGGAAGTACGCAGTATTTT; CDR3: CASSPTGGSTQYF
J: TRBJ1-3; size: .; V: TRBV15; D: TRBD1; DNA: TGTGCCACCAGCTGGACGCGACAGGGGCCAGGAAACACCATATATTTT; CDR3: CATSWTRQGPGNTIYF
J: TRBJ2-5; size: once; V: TRBV5-1; D: TRBD1; DNA: TGCGCCAGCAGCTTGATCGGGACAGGGGCGCTCCAAGAGACCCAGTACTTC; CDR3: CASSLIGTGALQETQYF
J: TRBJ1-1; size: .; V: TRBV28; D: .; DNA: TGTGCCAGCAGTGACTTGAACACTGAAGCTTTCTTT; CDR3: CASSDLNTEAFF
J: TRBJ2-5; size: .; V: TRBV2; D: .; DNA: TGTGCCAGCAGTTCCGTTTTGACCGCCGGCGGGACCCAGTACTTC; CDR3: CASSSVLTAGGTQYF
J: TRBJ1-4; size: .; V: TRBV11-1; D: TRBD1; DNA: TGTGCCAGCAGCTACGGACAGGGTCGCGAAAAACTGTTTTTT; CDR3: CASSYGQGREKLFF
J: TRBJ2-5; size: .; V: TRBV7-8; D: TRBD2; DNA: TGTGCCAGCAGCTCGCCTGTCGGAGCGGGGGAAAGGAAAGAGACCCAGTACTTC; CDR3: CASSSPVGAGERKETQYF
J: TRBJ2-1; size: .; V: TRBV14; D: .; DNA: TGTGCCAGCAGCCCGCGGGTCCGTTACAATGAGCAGTTCTTC; CDR3: CASSPRVRYNEQFF
J: TRBJ2-2; size: .; V: TRBV19; D: TRBD2; DNA: TGTGCCAGTAGTATTCTGGGACTAGCGGGGGGGCCCGGGGAGCTGTTTTTT; CDR3: CASSILGLAGGPGELFF
J: TRBJ2-1; size: .; V: TRBV27; D: TRBD2; DNA: TGTGCCAGCACCTTGAGGACTAGCGGGTGGAGTGAGCAGTTCTTC; CDR3: CASTLRTSGWSEQFF
J: TRBJ1-4; size: .; V: TRBV5-6; D: .; DNA: TGTGCCAGCAGCCGTCGTCTTCAAAAACTGTTTTTT; CDR3: CASSRRLQKLFF
J: TRBJ2-1; size: .; V: TRBV5-1; D: TRBD1; DNA: TGCGCCAGCAGCTGGGGACAGGGGAGGAACAATGAGCAGTTCTTC; CDR3: CASSWGQGRNNEQFF
J: TRBJ1-4; size: .; V: TRBV27; D: TRBD1; DNA: TGTGCCAGCAGTTCCCCCGGGACAGGGTCTGAAAAACTGTTTTTT; CDR3: CASSSPGTGSEKLFF
J: TRBJ1-5; size: .; V: TRBV6-1; D: .; DNA: TGTGCCAGCAGTGAAGCCTTTACTAATCAGCCCCAGCATTTT; CDR3: CASSEAFTNQPQHF
J: TRBJ2-7; size: .; V: TRBV29-1; D: .; DNA: TGCAGCGTTGATGAGTGGCGGGGGCTAGTCTACGAGCAGTACTTC; CDR3: CSVDEWRGLVYEQYF
J: TRBJ2-3; size: .; V: TRBV11-2; D: .; DNA: TGTGCCAGCGGGAGGTTCACAGATACGCAGTATTTT; CDR3: CASGRFTDTQYF
J: TRBJ1-1; size: .; V: TRBV28; D: .; DNA: TGTGCCAGCAGGCCAGACATCCCGCTCACTGAAGCTTTCTTT; CDR3: CASRPDIPLTEAFF
J: TRBJ2-1; size: .; V: TRBV7-2; D: .; DNA: TGTGCCAGCAGCCACGTCGGAGGCCGGAGCTCCTACAATGAGCAGTTCTTC; CDR3: CASSHVGGRSSYNEQFF
J: TRBJ2-7; size: few; V: TRBV7-9; D: .; DNA: TGTGCCAGCAGCCTAAAAAGGGCTAGCCTGACCTACGAGCAGTACTTC; CDR3: CASSLKRASLTYEQYF
J: TRBJ1-3; size: .; V: TRBV6-6; D: .; DNA: TGTGCCAGTGCCGACAGTCAAGGAAACACCATATATTTT; CDR3: CASADSQGNTIYF
J: TRBJ2-2; size: once; V: TRBV2; D: TRBD2; DNA: TGTGCCAGCAGTGGTAGCGGGGCGACCGGGGAGCTGTTTTTT; CDR3: CASSGSGATGELFF
J: TRBJ1-6; size: .; V: TRBV7-9; D: TRBD1; DNA: TGTGCCAGCAGCGAAACAGGGGTTTATGGGTCACCCCTCCACTTT; CDR3: CASSETGVYGSPLHF
J: TRBJ1-1; size: .; V: TRBV5-1; D: TRBD1; DNA: TGCGCCAGCAGCTTGGGGGGGACAGCGAACACTGAAGCTTTCTTT; CDR3: CASSLGGTANTEAFF